Listed below are T cell receptor beta chains from one sample, sequenced in a study of control samples from healthy donors and cancer patients. Assay: immunoSEQ multiplex PCR; the TCRdb copy retains only in-frame clones and omits some. Of 110,000 to 150,000 clones in the sample, around 94% were seen once. Sequenced input: blood. These receptors all come from a man aged 35 to 55 in good health. The CDR3 runs from the conserved cysteine through the conserved F or W. A D gene is named only where the DNA matches it firmly. The size entry is marked missing in some rows and otherwise reads once, few, many or a size class.

J gene: TRBJ2-7; V gene: TRBV6-6; D gene: TRBD1; clone size: once; CDR3 DNA: TGTGCCACTTCGACTACAGGGGACGGCGAGCAGTACTTC; CDR3 protein: CATSTTGDGEQYF
J gene: TRBJ1-1; V gene: TRBV3-1/TRBV3-2; D gene: NA; clone size: NA; CDR3 DNA: TGTGCCAGCAGCCCCCAGCGGGACACTGAAGCTTTCTTT; CDR3 protein: CASSPQRDTEAFF
J gene: TRBJ1-4; V gene: TRBV12-3/TRBV12-4; D gene: NA; clone size: NA; CDR3 DNA: TGTGCCAGCAATTATGACAGTAATGAAAAACTGTTTTTT; CDR3 protein: CASNYDSNEKLFF
J gene: TRBJ1-1; V gene: TRBV27; D gene: NA; clone size: NA; CDR3 DNA: TGTGCCAGCAGTTACGCGACAAGTCTCATGAACACTGAAGCTTTCTTT; CDR3 protein: CASSYATSLMNTEAFF
J gene: TRBJ1-4; V gene: TRBV4-1; D gene: NA; clone size: NA; CDR3 DNA: TGCGCCAGCAGCCCGGACCATAAATCGGGTGCAACTAATGAAAAACTGTTTTTT; CDR3 protein: CASSPDHKSGATNEKLFF
J gene: TRBJ2-7; V gene: TRBV6-2/TRBV6-3; D gene: TRBD1; clone size: NA; CDR3 DNA: TGTGCCAGCAGTTACTCGGGACAGACCCACTCCTACGAGCAGTACTTC; CDR3 protein: CASSYSGQTHSYEQYF
J gene: TRBJ1-1; V gene: TRBV18; D gene: NA; clone size: once; CDR3 DNA: TGTGCCAGCTCACCTCTGACTGAAGCTTTCTTT; CDR3 protein: CASSPLTEAFF
J gene: TRBJ1-5; V gene: TRBV24-1; D gene: NA; clone size: NA; CDR3 DNA: TGTGCCACCAGTAACAGGGAGAATCAGCCCCAGCATTTT; CDR3 protein: CATSNRENQPQHF
J gene: TRBJ2-2; V gene: TRBV7-2; D gene: TRBD1; clone size: NA; CDR3 DNA: TGTGCCAGCAGCTTTACCGGGACAGGGGGTGCCGGGGAGCTGTTTTTT; CDR3 protein: CASSFTGTGGAGELFF
J gene: TRBJ2-5; V gene: TRBV5-8; D gene: TRBD2; clone size: NA; CDR3 DNA: TGTGCCAGCAGCTTGTTGGGCGGGGGGGCCAAGGAGACCCAGTACTTC; CDR3 protein: CASSLLGGGAKETQYF
J gene: TRBJ2-7; V gene: TRBV4-1; D gene: NA; clone size: NA; CDR3 DNA: TGCGCCAGCAGTCCTAGCAGTATCGCCTACGAGCAGTACTTC; CDR3 protein: CASSPSSIAYEQYF
J gene: TRBJ2-1; V gene: TRBV9; D gene: TRBD2; clone size: NA; CDR3 DNA: TGTGCCAGCAGGCCAGCGGGAGAGGGCCCCAATGAGCAGTTCTTC; CDR3 protein: CASRPAGEGPNEQFF
J gene: TRBJ2-3; V gene: TRBV5-3; D gene: NA; clone size: NA; CDR3 DNA: TGTGCCAGAAGCGCGGGACCTCCCAGCACAGATACGCAGTATTTT; CDR3 protein: CARSAGPPSTDTQYF
J gene: TRBJ2-3; V gene: TRBV5-4; D gene: TRBD2; clone size: NA; CDR3 DNA: TGTGCCAGCAGCTTGAACCTAGCGGTAGATACGCAGTATTTT; CDR3 protein: CASSLNLAVDTQYF